Included here is one TCR beta chain sequence, with context. Its antigen specificity is not known. This could be a read error, since a much larger clone is one nucleotide away. Likely a read error: the CDR3 ends without its conserved phenylalanine or tryptophan. Graves' hyperthyroidism was defined as stable when no progression to ophthalmopathy occurred over 18 months of follow-up. Hyperthyroidism patients were newly diagnosed, with disease duration under 2 months, and aged 18 to 65 years. Exclusion was applied to patients with uncontrolled infections, other autoimmune diseases, pregnancy or lactation. Diagnoses were established on the basis of clinical symptoms, serum thyroxine and TRAb, thyroid ultrasound, and orbital computed tomography. PBMCs were isolated from about 10 ml of fresh peripheral blood by Ficoll-Paque density gradient centrifugation. Trizol reagent was used to extract total RNA, and RNA quality was then checked on an Agilent 2100 Bioanalyzer.

This specimen comes from a study of T cells in Graves' hyperthyroidism and ophthalmopathy (dated by TCRdb to 2018 to 2020). Describing the broader study: Peripheral blood was sampled at the time of initial diagnosis, prior to any treatment. The roughly 90 discovery patients were divided at random into training and test sets in a 7:3 ratio. The paper describes TCR Vbeta CDR3 sequencing of some 130 peripheral blood samples, made up of about 41 ophthalmopathy patients, 70 to 75 hyperthyroidism patients and approximately 17 progressor patients. After blood sampling, hyperthyroidism patients were treated with methimazole at a starting dose of 30 mg daily, and ophthalmopathy patients were treated with high-dose intravenous methylprednisolone. To identify TCR V-J signatures that set the groups apart, the researchers used a discovery cohort of more than 95 patients, made up of 43 with Graves' ophthalmopathy and about 60 with stable Graves' hyperthyroidism. Prospective prediction of ophthalmopathy was tested in an independent validation cohort of fewer than 20 hyperthyroidism patients and 15 to 17 patients who later progressed to ophthalmopathy. Thyroid tissue and blood T-cell repertoires from six Graves' hyperthyroidism patients were also compared in the study. Beyond this particular receptor, the publication reports: Sample size was not statistically predetermined, and blinding of investigators to group allocation was not performed. In cross-validation, a model built on a 13 V-J signature told ophthalmopathy apart from stable hyperthyroidism with 87.88% sensitivity and 81% to 82% specificity, and in testing the same model reached 80%/75%. In validation, progression to ophthalmopathy was predicted by the model with around 70% sensitivity and 72% to 85% specificity, a median of 6.5 months before onset. Most expanded thyroid clonotypes (frequency above 0.001) were also detected in blood, suggesting blood repertoires may reflect thyroid immune responses.

Trimming costs V 6 bases and J 8 bases, and their ends lie 14 bases apart. The CDR3 spans 13 amino acids, including both terminal residues. The entry retains the CDR3 DNA only, 39 bases that are in frame from base 1. Via the germline V gene (reference sequence), CDR1 is SEHNR and CDR2 FQNEAQ. TCR beta CDR3 regions were amplified from RNA transcripts. For the first round of RT-PCR on the TCR CDR3, the HTBI primer set was used together with the Qiagen OneStep RT-PCR kit. The libraries were constructed in a second round of multiplex PCR and then size-selected and purified. The libraries were sequenced on an Illumina HiSeq2000 using paired-end 100 bp reads. Per the original workflow: SOAPnuke was used to process the raw data, throwing out any read that contained adapters or uncalled bases, had a mean Phred below 15, or lacked an exact constant-primer or identifier match. COPE v1.2.5 was used to merge the high-quality paired reads, and each unique nucleotide sequence was defined as a clonotype. MiTCR v1.1 was used to align clonotypes to the IMGT TRBV, TRBD and TRBJ reference segments. The analysis included only V-J combinations with a frequency above 0.0001, which together covered 98% to 99.2% of the repertoires. The TCS score was defined as the ratio of F50 (clonal expansion) to E x V (chaos), calculated using BLOSUM62-based TCRdist between CDR3 peptides within each V-J. Welch's t-statistics and random forest reduced around 550 V-J features to some 14, which were used in a naive Bayes classifier (R e1071). Thyroid-blood repertoire similarity was quantified with the Morisita-Horn index. TCRdb's own reprocessing of the public reads used fastp at Q25 and MiXCR and kept productive beta chains. Under each unique CDR3 protein, matching rows form one entry showing the most common genes and DNA. For this entry, the V and J calls and clone size follow TCRdb and not the study's own pipeline. This sample holds roughly 710,000 distinct CDR3 sequences; roughly a third were observed only once. Together, the top ten hold roughly 30% of the sample.

The sequence links TRBV7-9 to TRBJ1-5; the best D guess is TRBD1, with 5 bases matching. The sequencing sample was made of blood. The origin of this receptor is a woman in her forties with Graves' hyperthyroidism. For the CDR3, the sequence is CASSRDAREPQHY. The DNA sequence follows: TGTGCCAGCAGTCGGGACGCCCGGGAGCCCCAGCATTAT.